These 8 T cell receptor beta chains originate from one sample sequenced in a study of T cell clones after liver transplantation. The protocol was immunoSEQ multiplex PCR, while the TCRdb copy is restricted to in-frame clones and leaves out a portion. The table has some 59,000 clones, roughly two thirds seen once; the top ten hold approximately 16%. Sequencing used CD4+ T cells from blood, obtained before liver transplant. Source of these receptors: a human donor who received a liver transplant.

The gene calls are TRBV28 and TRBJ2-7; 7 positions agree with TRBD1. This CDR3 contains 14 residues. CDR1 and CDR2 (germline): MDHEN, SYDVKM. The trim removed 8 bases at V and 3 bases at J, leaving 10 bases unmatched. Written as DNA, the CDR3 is TGTGCCAGCTACCCTACGACAGGGAACTACGAGCAGTACTTC. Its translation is CASYPTTGNYEQYF. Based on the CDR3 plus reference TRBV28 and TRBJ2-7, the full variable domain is DVKVTQSSRYLVKRTGEKVFLECVQDMDHENMFWYRQDPGLGLRLIYFSYDVKMKEKGDIPEGYSVSREKKERFSLILESASTNQTSMYLCASYPTTGNYEQYFGPGTRLTVT.

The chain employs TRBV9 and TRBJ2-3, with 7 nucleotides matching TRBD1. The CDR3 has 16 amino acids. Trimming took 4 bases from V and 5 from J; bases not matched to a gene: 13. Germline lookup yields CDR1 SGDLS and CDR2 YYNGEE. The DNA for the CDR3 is TGTGCCAGCAGCCTGCAGGGGACAGCATTTGGAGATACGCAGTATTTT. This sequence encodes CASSLQGTAFGDTQYF. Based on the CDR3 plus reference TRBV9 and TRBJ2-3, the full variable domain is DSGVTQTPKHLITATGQRVTLRCSPRSGDLSVYWYQQSLDQGLQFLIQYYNGEERAKGNILERFSAQQFPDLHSELNLSSLELGDSALYFCASSLQGTAFGDTQYFGPGTRLTVL.

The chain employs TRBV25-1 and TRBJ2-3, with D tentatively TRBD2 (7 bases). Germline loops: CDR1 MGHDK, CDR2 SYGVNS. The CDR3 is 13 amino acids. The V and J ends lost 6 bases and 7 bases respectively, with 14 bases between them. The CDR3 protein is CASRRGGEHTQYF. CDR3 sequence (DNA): TGTGCCAGCAGGCGAGGGGGGGAACATACGCAGTATTTT.

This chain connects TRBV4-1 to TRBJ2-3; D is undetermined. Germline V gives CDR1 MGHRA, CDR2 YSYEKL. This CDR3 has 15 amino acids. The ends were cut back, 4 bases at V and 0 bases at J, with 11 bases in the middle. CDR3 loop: CASSRLTTSTDTQYF. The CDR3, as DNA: TGCGCCAGCAGCCGATTGACGACTAGCACAGATACGCAGTATTTT.

The CDR3 DNA follows: TGCGCCAGCAGCTTGATGTCTAGCGGGGGACCTACCCAGAGGGAGCAGTACTTC. This codes for CASSLMSSGGPTQREQYF. The V and J genes are TRBV5-1 and TRBJ2-7; TRBD2 agrees at 10 bases. Per the germline V gene, CDR1 is SGHRS and CDR2 is YFSETQ. This CDR3 comprises 18 residues. With V trimmed by 1 base and J by 7 bases, 17 bases remained unmatched.

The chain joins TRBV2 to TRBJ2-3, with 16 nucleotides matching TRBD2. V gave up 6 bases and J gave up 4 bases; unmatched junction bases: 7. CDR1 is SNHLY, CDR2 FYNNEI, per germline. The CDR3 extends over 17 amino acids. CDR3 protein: CASSLGLAGGQADTQYF. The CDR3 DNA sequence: TGTGCCAGCAGCCTGGGACTAGCGGGGGGGCAGGCAGATACGCAGTATTTT. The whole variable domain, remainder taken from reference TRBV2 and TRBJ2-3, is EPEVTQTPSHQVTQMGQEVILRCVPISNHLYFYWYRQILGQKVEFLVSFYNNEISEKSEIFDDQFSVERPDGSNFTLKIRSTKLEDSAMYFCASSLGLAGGQADTQYFGPGTRLTVL.

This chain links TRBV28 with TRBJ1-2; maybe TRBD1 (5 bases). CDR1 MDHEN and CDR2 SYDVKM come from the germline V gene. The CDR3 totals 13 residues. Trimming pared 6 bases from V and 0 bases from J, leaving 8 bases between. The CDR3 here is CASRTTANYGYTF. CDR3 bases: TGTGCCAGCAGAACGACAGCTAACTATGGCTACACCTTC.

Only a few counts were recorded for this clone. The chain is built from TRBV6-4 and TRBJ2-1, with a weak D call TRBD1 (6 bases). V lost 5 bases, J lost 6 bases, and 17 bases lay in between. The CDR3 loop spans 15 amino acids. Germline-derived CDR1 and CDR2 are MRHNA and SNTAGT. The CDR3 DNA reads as TGTGCCAGCAGTTCCGACAGGAGTCCCTTCAATGAGCAGTTCTTC. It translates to CASSSDRSPFNEQFF.